What follows is one T cell receptor beta chain and its context. A second PCR of about 6 to 12 cycles used a sample-barcoded 5' primer and a J-beta primer mix. Via MiXCR, TCRdb re-called the 5' RACE reads, giving one row per CDR3 protein. The data contain about 840,000 distinct CDR3 sequences, almost 30% of them seen just once; the ten biggest clones take up roughly a tenth. The germline V and J ends were trimmed by 6 bases and 5 bases, with 17 bases remaining between them. The germline V gene has CDR1 DFQATT and CDR2 SNEGSKA (reference sequence). This CDR3 region has 14 residues. These data originate in a study of blood T cells in healthy people across ages. The same sample was also used in a study of T cells of mothers and their children.

The TCR sequence derives from a woman in her thirties or forties in good health. The sample consisted of blood. V and J are TRBV20-1 and TRBJ1-5; D is uncertain. The CDR3 loop reads CSAPRTGNDQPQHF. Here the CDR3 DNA reads TGCAGTGCCCCCCGAACCGGGAACGATCAGCCCCAGCATTTT.